This T cell receptor (beta chain) derives from a study of early T cells in non-severe SARS-CoV-2 infection. Study context: Bulk RNA taken from unsorted whole blood was sequenced, leaving chains unpaired.

Germline V gives CDR1 SEHNR, CDR2 FQNEAQ (reference sequence). Trimming pared 3 bases from V and 1 base from J, leaving 6 bases between. The CDR3 totals 13 residues. Unique molecular identifiers (one per individual cDNA molecule) were attached. Via MiXCR, TCRdb re-called the 5' RACE reads, giving one row per CDR3 protein. This table holds about 60,000 distinct CDR3 sequences, roughly 18% found once. Ten or more counts support this clonotype. This sequence was found in an adult who was a healthcare worker with PCR-confirmed SARS-CoV-2 infection or an uninfected control (not recorded which). The J gene is TRBJ1-1, the V gene TRBV7-9; D is uncertain. This specimen was whole blood, taken at baseline. CDR3 loop: CASSFDGNTEAFF. The CDR3 DNA is TGTGCCAGCAGCTTCGATGGGAACACTGAAGCTTTCTTT.